The table lists the clone carrying this T cell receptor (beta chain) with many counts. Its antigen is still unknown. Because this beta chain is a stray read in a library intended to capture alpha chains, its abundance should not be given much weight. This specimen comes from a study of spatial heterogeneity in lung cancer. Time point reported: sample taken at primary tumor resection. TCRdb re-called the 5' RACE reads through MiXCR, storing one row per CDR3 protein. Among 16,000 or so distinct CDR3 sequences listed, 6.5% to 8.5% were seen once. Findings and caveats of the study: Mutation counts in tumors were tracked by counts of expanded intratumoral alpha and beta TCRs.

CDR1 is LGHDT, CDR2 YNNKEL, per germline (reference sequence). The V end was cut by 2 bases, the J end by 0 bases, with 17 bases between. This CDR3 spans 18 amino acids. The gene calls are TRBV3-1 and TRBJ2-1; the D gene could be TRBD1 or TRBD2 (5 bases each). Material: lung tumor tissue, obtained at surgery. The source is a female donor with early-stage non-small cell lung cancer. CDR3 nucleotides: TGTGCCAGCAGCCAAAGGGATCCGGGGCTAAGCTCCTACAATGAGCAGTTCTTC. Protein product: CASSQRDPGLSSYNEQFF.